The sample holds many counts of the clone carrying this TCR beta chain. Antigen: not known. The data belong to a study of CD8 T cells in ankylosing spondylitis. Study conclusions and caveats: Reportedly, significant enrichment of disease-linked clones occurred in matched ankylosing spondylitis synovial fluid.

TCRdb passed the 5' RACE reads through MiXCR, listing each CDR3 protein once. Here the sample spans around 39,000 distinct CDR3 sequences, about 10% being singletons. The receptor was derived from a male donor with ankylosing spondylitis. Sample: synovial fluid, either unsorted or a sorted T cell fraction (not recorded which).

The CDR3 loop is CSVTLAGGATDTQYF. The CDR3 bases are TGCAGCGTGACTCTAGCGGGAGGAGCGACAGATACGCAGTATTTT. The chain uses TRBV29-1 and TRBJ2-3; TRBD2 matches at 11 bases. Unmatched junction bases numbered 8, after V lost 6 bases and J lost 3 bases. CDR1 and CDR2 from the germline V gene are SQVTM and ANQGSEA. The CDR3 spans 15 residues.